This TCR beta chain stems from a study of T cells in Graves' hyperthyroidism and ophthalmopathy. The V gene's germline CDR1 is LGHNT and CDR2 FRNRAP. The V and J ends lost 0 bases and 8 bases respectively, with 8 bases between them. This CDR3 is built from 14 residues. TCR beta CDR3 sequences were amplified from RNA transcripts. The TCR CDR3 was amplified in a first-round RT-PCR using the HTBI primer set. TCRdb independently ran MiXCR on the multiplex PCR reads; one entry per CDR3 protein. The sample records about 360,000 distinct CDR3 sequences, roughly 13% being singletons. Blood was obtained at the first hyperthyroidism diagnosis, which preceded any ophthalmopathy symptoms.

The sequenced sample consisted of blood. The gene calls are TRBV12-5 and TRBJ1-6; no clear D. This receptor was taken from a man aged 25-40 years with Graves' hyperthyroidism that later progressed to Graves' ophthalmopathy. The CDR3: CASGLVLDDSPLHF. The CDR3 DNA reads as TGTGCTAGTGGTTTGGTATTGGATGATTCACCCCTCCACTTT.